The clone carrying this T cell receptor beta chain appeared a few times. The target antigen is unknown. In germline, CDR1 is MDHEN, CDR2 SYDVKM. V lost 4 bases and J lost 0, with 9 bases in between. The CDR3 is 14 amino acids. This sample is drawn from a study of T-cell memory formation after mild COVID-19. Study results and limitations: Second-wave clones reaching peak frequency on day 37 lacked confirmed SARS-CoV-2 specificity. In pre-infection memory, a portion of responding clones appeared, which suggested that cross-reactive memory joined. Later expanders leaned CD4+, whereas day 15 to 85 contracting clones were balanced CD4/CD8.

Constant-segment primers and 5'RACE yielded cDNA libraries for TCR alpha and TCR beta, each carrying sample barcodes and UMIs. TCRdb reprocessed the 5' RACE reads with MiXCR, giving one entry per CDR3 protein. The sample gives a few hundred thousand distinct CDR3 sequences, 7% to 10% of which show up once; approximately 22% is in the top ten. V and J are TRBV28 and TRBJ2-5, with D hard to call. The sequenced sample consisted of PBMCs or a T cell subset sorted from them (not recorded which). The TCR comes from a man between 18 and 29 years old who had mild COVID-19 (a few samples of this study predate the infection). Cell type and time point are not known. CDR3 DNA: TGTGCCAGCAGTTCGACCCAGTACCAAGAGACCCAGTACTTC. Protein sequence: CASSSTQYQETQYF.